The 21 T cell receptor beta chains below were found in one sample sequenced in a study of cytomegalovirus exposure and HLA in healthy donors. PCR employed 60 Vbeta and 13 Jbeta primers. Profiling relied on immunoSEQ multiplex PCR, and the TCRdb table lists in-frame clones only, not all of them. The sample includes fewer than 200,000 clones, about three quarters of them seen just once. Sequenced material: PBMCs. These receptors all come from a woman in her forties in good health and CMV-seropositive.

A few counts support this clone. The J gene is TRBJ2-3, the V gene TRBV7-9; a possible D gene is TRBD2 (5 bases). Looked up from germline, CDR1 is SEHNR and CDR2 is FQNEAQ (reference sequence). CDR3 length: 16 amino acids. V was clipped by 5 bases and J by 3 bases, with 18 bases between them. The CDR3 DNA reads TGTGCCAGCAGCCCCTCCGGAAAGCGGACGACAGATACGCAGTATTTT. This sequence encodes CASSPSGKRTTDTQYF.

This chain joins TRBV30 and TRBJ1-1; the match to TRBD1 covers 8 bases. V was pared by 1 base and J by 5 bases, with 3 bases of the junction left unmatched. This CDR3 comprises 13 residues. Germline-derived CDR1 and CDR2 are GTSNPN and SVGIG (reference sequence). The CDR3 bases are TGTGCCTGGAGTGACAGGGGGGGGACTGAAGCTTTCTTT. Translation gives CAWSDRGGTEAFF. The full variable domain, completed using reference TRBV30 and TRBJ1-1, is SQTIHQWPATLVQPVGSPLSLECTVEGTSNPNLYWYRQAAGRGLQLLFYSVGIGQISSEVPQNLSASRPQDRQFILSSKKLLLSDSGFYLCAWSDRGGTEAFFGQGTRLTVV.

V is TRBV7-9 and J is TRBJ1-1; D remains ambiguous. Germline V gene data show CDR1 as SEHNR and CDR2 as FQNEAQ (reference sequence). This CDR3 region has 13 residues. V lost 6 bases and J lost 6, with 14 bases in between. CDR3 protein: CASREALGAEAFF. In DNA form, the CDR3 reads TGTGCCAGCAGGGAGGCCCTCGGGGCTGAAGCTTTCTTT.

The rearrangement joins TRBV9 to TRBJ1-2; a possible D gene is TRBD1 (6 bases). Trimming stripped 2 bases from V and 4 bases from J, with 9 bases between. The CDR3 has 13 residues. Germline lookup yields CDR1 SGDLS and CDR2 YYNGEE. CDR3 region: CASSVSGAYGYTF. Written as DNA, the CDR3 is TGTGCCAGCAGCGTCTCAGGGGCCTATGGCTACACCTTC.

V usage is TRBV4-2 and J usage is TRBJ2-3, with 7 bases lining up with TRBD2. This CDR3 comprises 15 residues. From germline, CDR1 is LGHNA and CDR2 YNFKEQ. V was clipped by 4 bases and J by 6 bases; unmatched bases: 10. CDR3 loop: CASSPGLNMRDTQYF. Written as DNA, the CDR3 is TGTGCCAGCAGCCCGGGACTAAATATGAGGGATACGCAGTATTTT.

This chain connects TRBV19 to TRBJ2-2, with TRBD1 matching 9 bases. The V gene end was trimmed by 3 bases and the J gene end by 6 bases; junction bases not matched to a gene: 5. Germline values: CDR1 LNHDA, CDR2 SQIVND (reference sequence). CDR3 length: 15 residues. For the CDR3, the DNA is TGTGCCAGTAGTATGGGGGACAGGGTGGCCGGGGAGCTGTTTTTT. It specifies CASSMGDRVAGELFF.

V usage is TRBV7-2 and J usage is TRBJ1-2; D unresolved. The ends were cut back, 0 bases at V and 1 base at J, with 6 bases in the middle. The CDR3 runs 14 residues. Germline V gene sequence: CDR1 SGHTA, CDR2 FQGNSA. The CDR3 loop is CASSLAGLNYGYTF. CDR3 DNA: TGTGCCAGCAGCTTAGCGGGCCTTAACTATGGCTACACCTTC.

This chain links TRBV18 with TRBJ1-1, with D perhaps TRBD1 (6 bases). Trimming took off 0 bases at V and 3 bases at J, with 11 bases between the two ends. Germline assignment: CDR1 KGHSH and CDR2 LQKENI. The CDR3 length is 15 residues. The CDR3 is CASSPPAGGDTEAFF. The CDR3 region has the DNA TGTGCCAGCTCACCACCAGCTGGGGGCGACACTGAAGCTTTCTTT.

CDR3 nucleotide sequence: TGTGCCAGCAGCCGAGGGACAAGTGGTAACTATGGCTACACCTTC. It specifies CASSRGTSGNYGYTF. The J gene is TRBJ1-2, the V gene TRBV7-2; weak D call: TRBD1 (6 bases). V was trimmed by 5 bases and J by 1 base, leaving 14 bases between them. There are 15 residues in the CDR3. The germline V gene has CDR1 SGHTA and CDR2 FQGNSA.

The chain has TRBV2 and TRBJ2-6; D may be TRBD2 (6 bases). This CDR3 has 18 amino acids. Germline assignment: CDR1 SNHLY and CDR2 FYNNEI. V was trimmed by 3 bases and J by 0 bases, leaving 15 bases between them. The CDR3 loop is CASSDPPGLSSGANVLTF. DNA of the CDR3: TGTGCCAGCAGTGATCCCCCGGGACTTAGCTCTGGGGCCAACGTCCTGACTTTC.

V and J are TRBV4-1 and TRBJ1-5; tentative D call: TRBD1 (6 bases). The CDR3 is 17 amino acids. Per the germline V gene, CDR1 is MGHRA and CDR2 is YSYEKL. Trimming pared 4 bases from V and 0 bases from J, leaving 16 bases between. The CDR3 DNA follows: TGCGCCAGCAGCCTTTCCTATGGACAGCCTAGCAATCAGCCCCAGCATTTT. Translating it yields CASSLSYGQPSNQPQHF.

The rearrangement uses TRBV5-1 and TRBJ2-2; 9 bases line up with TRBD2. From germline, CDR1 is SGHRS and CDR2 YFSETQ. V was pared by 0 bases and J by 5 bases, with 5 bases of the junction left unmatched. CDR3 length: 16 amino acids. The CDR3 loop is CASSLDSGRRTGELFF. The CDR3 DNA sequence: TGCGCCAGCAGCTTGGATAGCGGGAGACGAACCGGGGAGCTGTTTTTT.

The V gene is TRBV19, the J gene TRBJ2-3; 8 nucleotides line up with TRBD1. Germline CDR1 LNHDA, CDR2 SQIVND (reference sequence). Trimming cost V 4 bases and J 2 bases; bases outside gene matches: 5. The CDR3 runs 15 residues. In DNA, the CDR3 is TGTGCCAGTAGTAAAGGACAGGGAAACACAGATACGCAGTATTTT. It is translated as CASSKGQGNTDTQYF.

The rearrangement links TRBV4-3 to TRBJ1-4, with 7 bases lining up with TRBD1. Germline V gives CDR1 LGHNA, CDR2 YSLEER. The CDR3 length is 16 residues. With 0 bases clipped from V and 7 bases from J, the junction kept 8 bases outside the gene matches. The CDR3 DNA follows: TGCGCCAGCAGCCAAGAGAATCAGGGGGGATTTGAAAAACTGTTTTTT. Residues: CASSQENQGGFEKLFF.

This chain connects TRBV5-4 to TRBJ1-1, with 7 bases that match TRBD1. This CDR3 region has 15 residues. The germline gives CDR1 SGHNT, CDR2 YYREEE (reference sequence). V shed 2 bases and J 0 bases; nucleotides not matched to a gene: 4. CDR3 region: CASSFADRVNTEAFF. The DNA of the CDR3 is TGTGCCAGCAGCTTCGCAGACAGGGTGAACACTGAAGCTTTCTTT.

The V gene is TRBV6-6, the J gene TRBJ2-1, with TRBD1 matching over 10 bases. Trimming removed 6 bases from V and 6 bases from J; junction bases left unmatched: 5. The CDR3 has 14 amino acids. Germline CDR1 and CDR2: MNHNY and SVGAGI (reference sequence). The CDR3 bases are TGTGCCAGCAGAGAGAGGGACAGGGGCAATGAGCAGTTCTTC. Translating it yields CASRERDRGNEQFF.

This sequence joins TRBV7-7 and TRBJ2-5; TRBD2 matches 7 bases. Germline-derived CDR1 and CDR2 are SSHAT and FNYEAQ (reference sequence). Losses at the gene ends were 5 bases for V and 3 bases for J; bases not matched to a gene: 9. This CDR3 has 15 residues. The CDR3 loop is CASSDRGGSKETQYF. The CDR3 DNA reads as TGTGCCAGCAGCGATAGGGGAGGGTCTAAAGAGACCCAGTACTTC.

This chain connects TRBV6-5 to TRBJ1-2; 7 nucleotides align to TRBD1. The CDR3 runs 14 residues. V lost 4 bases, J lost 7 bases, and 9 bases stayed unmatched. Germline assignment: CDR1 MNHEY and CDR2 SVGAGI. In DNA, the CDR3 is TGTGCCAGCAGTTCCCCGACACAGGGGTTTGGCTACACCTTC. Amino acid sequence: CASSSPTQGFGYTF.

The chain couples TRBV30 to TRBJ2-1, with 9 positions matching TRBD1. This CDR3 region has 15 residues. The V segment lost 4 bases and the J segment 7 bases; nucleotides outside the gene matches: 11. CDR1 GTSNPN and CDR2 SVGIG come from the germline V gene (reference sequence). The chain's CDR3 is CAWTPGTGFQNEQFF. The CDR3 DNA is TGTGCCTGGACCCCCGGGACAGGGTTTCAAAATGAGCAGTTCTTC.

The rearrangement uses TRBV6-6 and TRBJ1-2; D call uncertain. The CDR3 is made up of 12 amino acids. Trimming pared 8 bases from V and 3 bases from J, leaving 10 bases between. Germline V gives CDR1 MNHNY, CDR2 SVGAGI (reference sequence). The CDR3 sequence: CASSQQDYGYTF. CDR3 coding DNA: TGTGCCAGCTCCCAGCAGGACTATGGCTACACCTTC.

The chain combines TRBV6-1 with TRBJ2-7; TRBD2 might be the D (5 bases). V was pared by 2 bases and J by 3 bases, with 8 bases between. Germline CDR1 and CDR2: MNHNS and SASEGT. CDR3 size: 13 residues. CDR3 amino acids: CASSENGGYEQYF. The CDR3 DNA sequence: TGTGCCAGCAGTGAAAATGGAGGCTACGAGCAGTACTTC.